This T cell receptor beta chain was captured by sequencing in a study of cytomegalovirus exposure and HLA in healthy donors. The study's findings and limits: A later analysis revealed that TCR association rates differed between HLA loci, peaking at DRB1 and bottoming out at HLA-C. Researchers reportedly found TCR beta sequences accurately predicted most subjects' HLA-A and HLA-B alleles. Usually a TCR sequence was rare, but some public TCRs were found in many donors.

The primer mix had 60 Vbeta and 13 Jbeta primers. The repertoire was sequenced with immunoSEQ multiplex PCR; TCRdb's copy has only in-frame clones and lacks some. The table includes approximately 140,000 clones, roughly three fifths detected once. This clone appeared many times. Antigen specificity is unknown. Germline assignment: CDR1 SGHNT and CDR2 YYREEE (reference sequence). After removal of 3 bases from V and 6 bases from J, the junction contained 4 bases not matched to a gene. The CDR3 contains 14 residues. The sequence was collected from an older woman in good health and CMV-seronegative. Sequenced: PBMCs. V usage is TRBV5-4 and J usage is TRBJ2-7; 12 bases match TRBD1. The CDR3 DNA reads TGTGCCAGCAGCTCCGGGACAGGGGGCTTCGAGCAGTACTTC. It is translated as CASSSGTGGFEQYF.